The text below deals with one TCR beta chain. Antigen unknown. The study reverse transcribed the entire isolated RNA, so it sequenced expressed TCRB transcripts. Sequenced by immunoSEQ multiplex PCR; TCRdb stores in-frame clones only, minus some. The sample includes about 160,000 clones, 6.5% to 8.5% of them seen just once. The data derive from a study of beta chain features in type 1 diabetes. At the level of the study: Researchers looked at roughly 100,000,000 sorted cells across all samples. The study, taken as a whole, reports: Shorter TCRB CDR3s, moderately but significantly so, were found in Type 1 diabetes patients in all four CD4+ subsets. TCRB repertoires of naive, central memory and Treg cells appeared more similar among patients than among healthy donors. Junctions at VDJ sites from type 1 diabetes patients had fewer insertions and more deletions.

From germline, CDR1 is SEHNR and CDR2 FQNEAQ (reference sequence). CDR3 length equals 15 residues. V was cut by 5 bases and J by 3 bases, with 16 bases left in between. J is TRBJ1-1 and V is TRBV7-9; the D gene is possibly TRBD1 (5 bases). The TCR sequence derives from a young woman with type 1 diabetes. The sequenced sample was central memory CD4+ T cells from blood. This CDR3 reads CASSLRGGIDTEAFF. CDR3 DNA: TGTGCCAGCAGCCTCCGGGGGGGGATCGACACTGAAGCTTTCTTT.